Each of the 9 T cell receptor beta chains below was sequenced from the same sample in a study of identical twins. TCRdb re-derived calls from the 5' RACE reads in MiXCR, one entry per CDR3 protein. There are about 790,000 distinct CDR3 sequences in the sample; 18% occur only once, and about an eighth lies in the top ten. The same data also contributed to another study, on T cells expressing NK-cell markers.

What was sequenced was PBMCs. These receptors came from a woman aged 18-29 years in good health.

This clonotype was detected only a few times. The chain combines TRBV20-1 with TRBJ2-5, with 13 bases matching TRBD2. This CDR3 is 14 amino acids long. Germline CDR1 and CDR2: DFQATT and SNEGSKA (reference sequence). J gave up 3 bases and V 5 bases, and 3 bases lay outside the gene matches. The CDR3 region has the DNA TGCAGTGCTCCGACTAGCGGGGGGAAAGAGACCCAGTACTTC. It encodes CSAPTSGGKETQYF.

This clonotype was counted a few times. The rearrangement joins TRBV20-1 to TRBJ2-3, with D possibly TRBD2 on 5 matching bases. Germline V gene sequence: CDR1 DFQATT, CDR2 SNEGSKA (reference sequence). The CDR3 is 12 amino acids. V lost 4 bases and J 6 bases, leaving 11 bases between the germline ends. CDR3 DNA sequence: TGCAGTGCTATCGCTGGGGAGGATACGCAGTATTTT. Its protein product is CSAIAGEDTQYF.

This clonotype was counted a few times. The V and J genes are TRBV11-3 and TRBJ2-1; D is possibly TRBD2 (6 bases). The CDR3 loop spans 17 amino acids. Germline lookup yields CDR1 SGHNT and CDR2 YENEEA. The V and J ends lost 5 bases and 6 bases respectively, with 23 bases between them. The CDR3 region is CASSPRRSGVSGNEQFF. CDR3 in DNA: TGTGCCAGCAGCCCCCGGCGGTCGGGGGTTAGCGGCAATGAGCAGTTCTTC. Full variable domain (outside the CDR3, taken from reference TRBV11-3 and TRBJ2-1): EAGVVQSPRYKIIEKKQPVAFWCNPISGHNTLYWYLQNLGQGPELLIRYENEEAVDDSQLPKDRFSAERLKGVDSTLKIQPAELGDSAVYLCASSPRRSGVSGNEQFFGPGTRLTVL.

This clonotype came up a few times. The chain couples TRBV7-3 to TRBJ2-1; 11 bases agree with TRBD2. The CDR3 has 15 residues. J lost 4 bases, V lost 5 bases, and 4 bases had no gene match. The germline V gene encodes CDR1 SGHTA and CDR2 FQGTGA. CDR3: CASSILAGAYNEQFF. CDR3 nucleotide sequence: TGTGCCAGCAGCATACTAGCGGGGGCTTACAATGAGCAGTTCTTC.

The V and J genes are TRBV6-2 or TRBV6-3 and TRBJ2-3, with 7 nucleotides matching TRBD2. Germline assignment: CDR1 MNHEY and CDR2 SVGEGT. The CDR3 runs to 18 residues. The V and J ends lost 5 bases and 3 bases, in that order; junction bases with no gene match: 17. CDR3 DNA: TGTGCCAGCAGTCCCCTGGCCGGGACTACAGAGGGGACAGATACGCAGTATTTT. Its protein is CASSPLAGTTEGTDTQYF.

The CDR3 DNA reads TGCGCCAGCAGCTTCGGTACCTTACCAGATACGCAGTATTTT. This codes for CASSFGTLPDTQYF. This chain links TRBV5-1 with TRBJ2-3; D is ambiguous. V lost 2 bases and J 4 bases, leaving 11 bases between the germline ends. The CDR3 sequence is 14 residues long. Germline V gene lookup returns CDR1 SGHRS and CDR2 YFSETQ.

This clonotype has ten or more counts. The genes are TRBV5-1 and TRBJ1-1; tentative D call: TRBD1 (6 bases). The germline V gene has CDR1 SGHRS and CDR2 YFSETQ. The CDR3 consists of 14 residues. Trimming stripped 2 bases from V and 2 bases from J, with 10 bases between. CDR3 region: CASSFGGRNTEAFF. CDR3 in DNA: TGCGCCAGCAGCTTCGGGGGGCGAAACACTGAAGCTTTCTTT.

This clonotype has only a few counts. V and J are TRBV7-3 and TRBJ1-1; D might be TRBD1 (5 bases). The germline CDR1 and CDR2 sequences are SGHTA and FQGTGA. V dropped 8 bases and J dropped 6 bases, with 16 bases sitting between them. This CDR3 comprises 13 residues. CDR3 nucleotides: TGTGCCAGCGGTAGGGGCGAAGTCGCTGAAGCTTTCTTT. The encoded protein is CASGRGEVAEAFF.

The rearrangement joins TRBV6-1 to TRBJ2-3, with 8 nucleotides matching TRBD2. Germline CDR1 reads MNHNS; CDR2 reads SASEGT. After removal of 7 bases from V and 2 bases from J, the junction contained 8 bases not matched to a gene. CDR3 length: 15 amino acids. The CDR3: CASTQGTSHTDTQYF. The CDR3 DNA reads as TGTGCCAGCACCCAGGGGACTAGTCACACAGATACGCAGTATTTT.